The next 12 T cell receptor beta chains were all read from a single sample in a study of T cell changes during pregnancy in multiple sclerosis. Clones were sequenced by immunoSEQ multiplex PCR, and TCRdb holds only the in-frame ones, with some missing. The sample carries tens of thousands of clones, around 90% recorded once. Material: CD8+ T cells from peripheral blood mononuclear cells, obtained before pregnancy. The receptors derive from a female donor with multiple sclerosis, enrolled in a pregnancy study.

The chain recombines TRBV7-3 with TRBJ1-2; 10 bases match TRBD1. Germline CDR1 reads SGHTA; CDR2 reads FQGTGA. The V and J ends lost 6 bases and 14 bases, in that order; junction bases with no gene match: 12. This CDR3 spans 13 amino acids. CDR3: CASSYGTGDGLTF. Written as DNA, the CDR3 is TGTGCCAGCAGTTACGGGACAGGGGATGGGCTGACCTTC.

This clone was seen a single time. This chain links TRBV10-3 with TRBJ1-2, with TRBD1 matching 7 bases. The germline CDR1 and CDR2 sequences are ENHRY and SYGVKD. The CDR3 length is 18 residues. V gave up 0 bases and J gave up 4 bases; unmatched junction bases: 14. The CDR3 sequence: CAISESLKGTDSFYGYTF. The CDR3 coding sequence is TGTGCCATCAGTGAGTCATTAAAAGGGACAGATTCGTTCTATGGCTACACCTTC.

The rearrangement links TRBV11-2 to TRBJ1-6; 8 bases agree with TRBD1. The trim removed 1 base at V and 7 bases at J, leaving 0 bases unmatched. CDR1 and CDR2 from the germline V gene are SGHAT and FQNNGV. The CDR3 has 14 amino acids. The CDR3 nucleotides read TGTGCCAGCAGCTTAGGACAGGGGAATTCACCCCTCCACTTT. Translated, it gives CASSLGQGNSPLHF. The variable domain in full, completed from reference TRBV11-2 and TRBJ1-6, reads EAGVAQSPRYKIIEKRQSVAFWCNPISGHATLYWYQQILGQGPKLLIQFQNNGVVDDSQLPKDRFSAERLKGVDSTLKIQPAKLEDSAVYLCASSLGQGNSPLHFGNGTRLTVT.

CDR3 amino acids: CASTTEINYEQYF. The CDR3 DNA sequence: TGTGCCAGTACCACAGAGATCAACTACGAGCAGTACTTC. The chain combines TRBV19 with TRBJ2-7; D remains ambiguous. V was trimmed by 7 bases and J by 3 bases, leaving 13 bases between them. The germline CDR1 and CDR2 sequences are LNHDA and SQIVND (reference sequence). This CDR3 region has 13 residues.

V gene TRBV19 combines with J gene TRBJ1-1, with D unclear. This CDR3 is 12 amino acids long. CDR1 and CDR2 (germline): LNHDA, SQIVND (reference sequence). The V end was cut by 5 bases, the J end by 5 bases, with 9 bases between. The CDR3 loop is CASSPRWTEAFF. Here the CDR3 DNA reads TGTGCCAGTAGTCCGCGGTGGACTGAAGCTTTCTTT.

The chain employs TRBV4-3 and TRBJ2-7; maybe TRBD2 (6 bases). CDR1 and CDR2 from the germline V gene are LGHNA and YSLEER. The V and J ends lost 1 base and 3 bases respectively, with 13 bases between them. The CDR3 has 15 amino acids. The CDR3 reads CASSQGEGGYYEQYF. CDR3 DNA: TGCGCCAGCAGCCAAGGTGAGGGAGGCTACTACGAGCAGTACTTC.

V is TRBV7-6 and J is TRBJ1-1; D is possibly TRBD1 (6 bases). CDR3 length: 15 residues. From germline, CDR1 is SGHVS and CDR2 FNYEAQ. Deletions cut 2 bases from V and 11 bases from J, with 21 bases between. This CDR3 is CASSLSADSRSWAFF. CDR3 bases: TGTGCCAGCAGCTTATCAGCGGACAGCCGAAGTTGGGCTTTCTTT.

The chain combines TRBV4-1 with TRBJ1-1; tentative D call: TRBD1 (6 bases). Trimming cost V 4 bases and J 3 bases, with 15 bases left between them. This CDR3 region has 15 residues. Per germline, CDR1 MGHRA and CDR2 YSYEKL. CDR3 sequence: CASSRQQGWDTEAFF. The CDR3 DNA follows: TGCGCCAGCAGCCGCCAACAGGGCTGGGACACTGAAGCTTTCTTT.

The CDR3, as DNA: TGTGCCAGCAGCCAAGTCTCTCCCACCAAAGGGGCTTACGAGCAGTACTTC. Its protein is CASSQVSPTKGAYEQYF. The J gene is TRBJ2-7, the V gene TRBV14; perhaps TRBD1 as D (5 bases). Trimming took 1 base from V and 4 from J, leaving 20 bases between them. The CDR3 sequence is 17 residues long. The germline V gene encodes CDR1 SGHDN and CDR2 FVKESK.

This chain joins TRBV7-3 and TRBJ1-2, with no clear D. Per germline, CDR1 SGHTA and CDR2 FQGTGA. Trimming cost V 2 bases and J 2 bases, with 9 bases left between them. This CDR3 contains 14 residues. The CDR3 loop reads CASSLLGGNYGYTF. DNA of the CDR3: TGTGCCAGCAGCTTATTGGGAGGGAACTATGGCTACACCTTC.

The CDR3 here is CASSKGTAGFLNYGYTF. In DNA form, the CDR3 reads TGTGCCAGCAGCAAAGGTACCGCGGGGTTTCTTAACTATGGCTACACCTTC. V and J are TRBV21-1 and TRBJ1-2. TRBV21-1 corresponds to a pseudogene. This CDR3 spans 17 amino acids.

The J gene is TRBJ2-1, the V gene TRBV7-9; 11 bases map to TRBD2. CDR1 is SEHNR, CDR2 FQNEAQ, per germline (reference sequence). CDR3 length: 16 residues. V lost 5 bases and J lost 4; bases outside the gene matches: 7. CDR3 amino acids: CASSPAGTSGYNEQFF. CDR3 sequence (DNA): TGTGCCAGCAGCCCGGCCGGGACTAGCGGATACAATGAGCAGTTCTTC. The whole variable domain, filled in from reference TRBV7-9 and TRBJ2-1, reads DTGVSQNPRHKITKRGQNVTFRCDPISEHNRLYWYRQTLGQGPEFLTYFQNEAQLEKSRLLSDRFSAERPKGSFSTLEIQRTEQGDSAMYLCASSPAGTSGYNEQFFGPGTRLTVL.